This entry is about one T cell receptor beta chain. Its antigen has not been determined. Base qualities are not provided; no much larger clone lies one nucleotide away. What the time point label conveys for this sample: week 35, safety follow-up. Each vaccine dose was 300 ug of a 20-mer mutant IDH1 peptide in Montanide, given subcutaneously with topical imiquimod. Patients were given eight vaccinations, in weeks 1, 3, 5, 7, 11, 15, 19 and 23, which matched visits V03 through V10. Newly diagnosed WHO grade 3 or 4 IDH1-mutant astrocytomas showing loss of nuclear ATRX were present in the donors. The samples were drawn from NOA16, a multicentre, single-arm, open-label phase I trial in Germany that tested a mutant IDH1 peptide vaccine in humans for the first time. The DNeasy Blood and Tissue Kit was used to extract genomic DNA from EDTA blood for TCRB sequencing. The germline V gene provides CDR1 MRHNA and CDR2 SNTAGT. V loses 3 bases at its end and J loses 1 base; junction bases beyond the gene matches: 6. Measured from the cysteine to the phenylalanine, the CDR3 is 17 residues long. Of all the DNA, just the CDR3 is kept, 51 bases in frame from base 1.

The data belong to a study of a mutant IDH1 vaccine in newly diagnosed glioma listed by TCRdb under 2021. With respect to the entire study: In the chemotherapy-containing groups, vaccination started alongside temozolomide cycles, whereas in patients who had radiotherapy alone it started 4-6 weeks after radiotherapy. Before enrollment, most patients had been given radiochemotherapy with temozolomide as standard therapy, while the rest had received either radiotherapy alone or temozolomide alone. Peripheral blood samples were drawn at six visits, namely V03 (baseline), V05, V07, V10, V12 and V13. Of the approximately 35 treated patients, 62.5% were male and about 40% were female, and the mean age was approximately 40 years. The week-35 safety follow-up took place at visit V12, and the week-47 end of study took place at visit V13. For exploratory analyses, around 26 treated patients had longitudinal TCRB deep sequencing done wherever samples were available.

Receptors were amplified or captured by the immunoSEQ multiplex PCR assay. Rearranged TCR beta chain sequences were amplified using the hsTCRB Kit according to the manufacturer's protocol. An Illumina MiSeq was used to sequence the TCRB libraries. Processing in the source paper ran as follows. Demultiplexing, trimming and gene mapping were performed with the kit vendor's proprietary platform. TCRdb stores this immuneACCESS table with in-frame sequences only. Part of the clones is absent; in the studies checked, under half of the shortfall reflects unresolved V genes, and no reason is known for the rest. For V, J and clone size, that table is used; D and trimming come from the DNA. This sample lists around 60,000 clones; roughly 79% were detected once. In total, the top ten clones hold under 6% of the sample. General conclusions and limits of the study: Availability determined which PBMC samples were chosen for TCRB deep sequencing. Changes in the top peripheral T cell clonotypes picked up by TCRB sequencing did not appear to be linked to pseudoprogression. Immune responses induced by the vaccine were seen in 90% to 95% of patients across multiple MHC alleles. The authors stated that sample limitations prevented analyses of patient blood samples from being reproduced.

This chain joins TRBV6-4 to TRBJ2-3; 11 central nucleotides agree with TRBD2. The TCR comes from a man aged 40-49 years with glioma. The material was PBMCs, obtained from a glioma patient whose treatment included an IDH1 peptide vaccine. For the CDR3, the sequence is CASSDSVGLAGTDTQYF. Here is the DNA: TGTGCCAGCAGTGATAGCGTGGGACTAGCGGGCACAGATACGCAGTATTTT.